This is a list of T cell receptor beta chains from one sample in a study of shared clonotypes between healthy human individuals. Sequencing was performed with immunoSEQ multiplex PCR; in TCRdb, only in-frame clones are kept and a portion is missing. The repertoire includes about 1.1 million clones, approximately 78% of them detected once, and 0.6% to 0.7% sits in the top ten. Sample: memory CD4+ T cells from PBMCs. The receptors derive from a young man in good health. Some clones in this sample may be carry-over from other donors' samples. CDR3s include the opening cysteine and the closing phenylalanine or tryptophan. The D gene is left open where the match is weak. Clone sizes are given selectively: once, few, many, or a class where the clone is expanded.

abundance: once
j_gene: TRBJ1-4
v_gene: TRBV18
d_gene: .
CDR3nt: TGTGCCAGTTTCAGGGACAACAATGAAAAACTGTTTTTT
CDR3aa: CASFRDNNEKLFF

abundance: .
j_gene: TRBJ2-7
v_gene: TRBV27
d_gene: TRBD1
CDR3nt: TGTGCCAGCAGATCGACAGGGCGGATCTACGAGCAGTACTTC
CDR3aa: CASRSTGRIYEQYF

abundance: .
j_gene: TRBJ2-1
v_gene: TRBV7-2
d_gene: .
CDR3nt: TGTGCCAGCAGCTTACAGCTAGGCGGCGCTTACTCCTACAATGAGCAGTTCTTC
CDR3aa: CASSLQLGGAYSYNEQFF

abundance: .
j_gene: TRBJ2-7
v_gene: TRBV10-3
d_gene: TRBD1
CDR3nt: TGTGCCACGCTGACAGGGGACGAGCAGTACTTC
CDR3aa: CATLTGDEQYF

abundance: .
j_gene: TRBJ1-5
v_gene: TRBV18
d_gene: TRBD1
CDR3nt: TGTGCCAGCTCACTCCGGGACAGGGGGACCCAGCCCCAGCATTTT
CDR3aa: CASSLRDRGTQPQHF

abundance: .
j_gene: TRBJ2-7
v_gene: TRBV4-1
d_gene: .
CDR3nt: TGCGCCAGCAGCCAAGGGGTAGGGGACTCCTACGAGCAGTACTTC
CDR3aa: CASSQGVGDSYEQYF

abundance: .
j_gene: TRBJ2-7
v_gene: TRBV7-4
d_gene: .
CDR3nt: TGTGCCAGCATCTACCGGTGCAGGGGAGTTGGCGAGCAGTACTTC
CDR3aa: CASIYRCRGVGEQYF

abundance: few
j_gene: TRBJ2-7
v_gene: TRBV11-2
d_gene: TRBD1
CDR3nt: TGTGCCAGCTGTGCCGGGACAGGGTTCGAGCAGTACTTC
CDR3aa: CASCAGTGFEQYF

abundance: .
j_gene: TRBJ1-5
v_gene: TRBV28
d_gene: .
CDR3nt: TGTGCCAGCAGTCCTCGGTGGGGGTTGGACAGCATAAGCAGGCCCCAGCATTTT
CDR3aa: CASSPRWGLDSISRPQHF

abundance: .
j_gene: TRBJ2-3
v_gene: TRBV10-2
d_gene: TRBD2
CDR3nt: TGCGCCAGCAGTGAAAGACTAGCGGGAGGGCCCAAAGATACGCAGTATTTT
CDR3aa: CASSERLAGGPKDTQYF

abundance: few
j_gene: TRBJ2-7
v_gene: TRBV7-7
d_gene: .
CDR3nt: TGTGCCAGCAGCTTAGCGGCCAGCTCCTACGAGCAGTACTTC
CDR3aa: CASSLAASSYEQYF

abundance: .
j_gene: TRBJ2-5
v_gene: TRBV29-1
d_gene: .
CDR3nt: TGCAGCGTTGTGAACAATGACGAGACCCAGTACTTC
CDR3aa: CSVVNNDETQYF

abundance: .
j_gene: TRBJ1-2
v_gene: TRBV18
d_gene: TRBD1
CDR3nt: TGTGCCAGCTCACCCTCCGGACAGGGGATTGGCTACACCTTC
CDR3aa: CASSPSGQGIGYTF

abundance: .
j_gene: TRBJ2-3
v_gene: TRBV18
d_gene: .
CDR3nt: TGTGCCAGCTCACCCCAACAGGGAACGCAGTATTTT
CDR3aa: CASSPQQGTQYF

abundance: .
j_gene: TRBJ1-1
v_gene: TRBV7-9
d_gene: .
CDR3nt: TGTGCCAGCAGCCCCCCGGGGGCTCGGGTTGGAGCTTTCTTT
CDR3aa: CASSPPGARVGAFF

abundance: few
j_gene: TRBJ1-1
v_gene: TRBV5-1
d_gene: .
CDR3nt: TGCGCCAGCAGCCCAGCTAGGGGCAGGGTTCACACTGAAGCTTTCTTT
CDR3aa: CASSPARGRVHTEAFF

abundance: many
j_gene: TRBJ2-5
v_gene: TRBV15
d_gene: .
CDR3nt: TGTGCCACCAGCAGGGGGGACGGCCAAGAGACCCAGTACTTC
CDR3aa: CATSRGDGQETQYF

abundance: few
j_gene: TRBJ1-5
v_gene: TRBV10-1
d_gene: .
CDR3nt: TGCGCCAGCAGCCGCGACAGGAATCAGCCCCAGCATTTT
CDR3aa: CASSRDRNQPQHF

abundance: once
j_gene: TRBJ2-3
v_gene: TRBV11-3
d_gene: .
CDR3nt: TGTGCCAGCAGCTTAGGCCCCGAGGTGGATACGCAGTATTTT
CDR3aa: CASSLGPEVDTQYF

abundance: .
j_gene: TRBJ1-5
v_gene: TRBV28
d_gene: .
CDR3nt: TGTGCCAGCAGTGGCGGAAGTCAGCCCCAGCATTTT
CDR3aa: CASSGGSQPQHF

abundance: .
j_gene: TRBJ1-3
v_gene: TRBV30
d_gene: .
CDR3nt: TGTGCCTGGAGTAACAGTCGAAACACCATATATTTT
CDR3aa: CAWSNSRNTIYF

abundance: .
j_gene: TRBJ2-5
v_gene: TRBV10-3
d_gene: .
CDR3nt: TGTGCCATCGGCCCCCCCGAGGGAGCTGAGACCCAGTACTTC
CDR3aa: CAIGPPEGAETQYF

abundance: .
j_gene: TRBJ2-5
v_gene: TRBV7-9
d_gene: .
CDR3nt: TGTGCCAGCAGCCCCCACGGTGGGAGGGGGATAGGTACCCAGTACTTC
CDR3aa: CASSPHGGRGIGTQYF

abundance: .
j_gene: TRBJ2-2
v_gene: TRBV10-3
d_gene: .
CDR3nt: TGTGCCATCAGACGGGGAGAGCGTTCGAACACCGGGGAGCTGTTTTTT
CDR3aa: CAIRRGERSNTGELFF

abundance: .
j_gene: TRBJ2-7
v_gene: TRBV9
d_gene: TRBD2
CDR3nt: TGTGCCAGCAGCGTAGCTAGCGGGGGTTTTGAGCAGTACTTC
CDR3aa: CASSVASGGFEQYF

abundance: few
j_gene: TRBJ1-1
v_gene: TRBV11-2
d_gene: .
CDR3nt: TGTGCCAGCAGCTTAGATGGGTTGGGGGGGAGTGCTGAAGCTTTCTTT
CDR3aa: CASSLDGLGGSAEAFF

abundance: .
j_gene: TRBJ2-7
v_gene: TRBV27
d_gene: .
CDR3nt: TGTGCCAGCAGAGCCCGCCTTGGGATCTACGAGCAGTACTTC
CDR3aa: CASRARLGIYEQYF

abundance: .
j_gene: TRBJ2-7
v_gene: TRBV28
d_gene: .
CDR3nt: TGTGCCAGCAGTCCAGGGGTCCCTTACGAGCAGTACTTC
CDR3aa: CASSPGVPYEQYF

abundance: .
j_gene: TRBJ2-3
v_gene: TRBV5-1
d_gene: TRBD1
CDR3nt: TGCGCCAGCAGCTGGACAGGTCTAGGAGGTGATACGCAGTATTTT
CDR3aa: CASSWTGLGGDTQYF

abundance: once
j_gene: TRBJ2-5
v_gene: TRBV5-1
d_gene: .
CDR3nt: TGCGCCAGCAGCTTTAGTGGGCCCCAAGAGACCCAGTACTTC
CDR3aa: CASSFSGPQETQYF

abundance: .
j_gene: TRBJ2-7
v_gene: TRBV5-1
d_gene: .
CDR3nt: TGCGCCAGCAGCTTGAGCAGGGGTATCCACGAGCAGTACTTC
CDR3aa: CASSLSRGIHEQYF

abundance: .
j_gene: TRBJ2-2
v_gene: TRBV2
d_gene: .
CDR3nt: TGTGCCAGCAGGATAGGGGGTCCTAACACCGGGGAGCTGTTTTTT
CDR3aa: CASRIGGPNTGELFF

abundance: .
j_gene: TRBJ1-1
v_gene: TRBV27
d_gene: .
CDR3nt: TGTGCCAGCAGTCACGGGGGGACTTTCAGGAACACTGAAGCTTTCTTT
CDR3aa: CASSHGGTFRNTEAFF

abundance: once
j_gene: TRBJ2-5
v_gene: TRBV2
d_gene: .
CDR3nt: TGTGCCAGCGGGGGAAACGAGGGGGAGACCCAGTACTTC
CDR3aa: CASGGNEGETQYF

abundance: once
j_gene: TRBJ1-5
v_gene: TRBV2
d_gene: TRBD1
CDR3nt: TGTGCCACTACCAGGGGGAATAGCAATCAGCCCCAGCATTTT
CDR3aa: CATTRGNSNQPQHF

abundance: .
j_gene: TRBJ1-4
v_gene: TRBV2
d_gene: .
CDR3nt: TGTGCCAGCAGGACGGGGCAGGGGCCGGCTAATGAAAAACTGTTTTTT
CDR3aa: CASRTGQGPANEKLFF

abundance: .
j_gene: TRBJ2-7
v_gene: TRBV4-1
d_gene: .
CDR3nt: TGCGCCAGCAGCCAACGACCAGGGTATACGGTCGAGCAGTACTTC
CDR3aa: CASSQRPGYTVEQYF

abundance: .
j_gene: TRBJ2-7
v_gene: TRBV2
d_gene: .
CDR3nt: TGTGCCAGCGGTGGACAAAGCGAGCAGTACTTC
CDR3aa: CASGGQSEQYF

abundance: .
j_gene: TRBJ1-5
v_gene: TRBV4-2
d_gene: TRBD1
CDR3nt: TGTGCCAGCAGCCTATACGGACAGGGAAGGGATCAGCCCCAGCATTTT
CDR3aa: CASSLYGQGRDQPQHF